Listed here are 32 T cell receptor beta chains from one sample, sequenced in a study of OX40 agonist ivuxolimab in advanced cancers. Repertoires were generated with immunoSEQ multiplex PCR, while TCRdb's copy carries only in-frame clones and drops some. The table has fewer than 85,000 clones, approximately 84% seen once; the top ten hold nearly 4.5%. The material sequenced was CD4+ or CD8+ T cells sorted from blood, taken in a trial of the OX40 agonist ivuxolimab. The receptors were gathered from an adult with an advanced solid tumor such as melanoma, head and neck, liver or kidney cancer.

The chain couples TRBV6-5 to TRBJ1-5; D gene unclear. Germline lookup yields CDR1 MNHEY and CDR2 SVGAGI. CDR3 size: 14 residues. The ends were cut back, 5 bases at V and 5 bases at J, with 13 bases in the middle. CDR3 sequence reads: CASSVETQYQPQHF. In DNA, the CDR3 is TGTGCCAGCAGTGTTGAGACGCAATATCAGCCCCAGCATTTT.

This clone was counted once. V usage is TRBV19 and J usage is TRBJ1-5, with 7 bases identical to TRBD1. This CDR3 contains 14 residues. V gave up 9 bases and J gave up 4 bases; unmatched junction bases: 9. The germline V gene has CDR1 LNHDA and CDR2 SQIVND (reference sequence). The CDR3 here is CASNRGSLNQPQHF. CDR3 sequence (DNA): TGTGCCAGCAACAGGGGTTCATTAAATCAGCCCCAGCATTTT.

The V and J genes are TRBV19 and TRBJ2-7, with TRBD1 identical over 9 bases. Unmatched junction bases numbered 6, after V lost 4 bases and J lost 2 bases. This CDR3 is 15 amino acids long. The germline CDR1 and CDR2 sequences are LNHDA and SQIVND (reference sequence). The CDR3 is CASSRTGDYPYEQYF. The CDR3 DNA is TGTGCCAGTAGTAGGACAGGGGACTATCCCTACGAGCAGTACTTC.

The J gene is TRBJ2-1, the V gene TRBV4-1; maybe TRBD1 (6 bases). The germline V gene encodes CDR1 MGHRA and CDR2 YSYEKL. V was shortened by 0 bases and J by 3 bases, with 15 bases between the two germline ends. The CDR3 has 17 residues. Here the CDR3 DNA reads TGCGCCAGCAGCCAAGATCTTGGGGGCGCGGACTACAATGAGCAGTTCTTC. Its translation: CASSQDLGGADYNEQFF.

This sequence joins TRBV4-2 and TRBJ1-1; possibly TRBD1 for D (5 bases). V lost 1 base and J lost 7, with 7 bases in between. The germline V gene has CDR1 LGHNA and CDR2 YNFKEQ. This CDR3 spans 12 amino acids. Written as DNA, the CDR3 is TGTGCCAGCAGCCAAGTAACAGGTGAAGCTTTCTTT. This codes for CASSQVTGEAFF.

DNA of the CDR3: TGTGCCAGCAGCCGCCCCAGGAGGGATCCCGGGACAGGAGCCAAGTTCCAAGAGACCCAGTACTTC. The encoded protein is CASSRPRRDPGTGAKFQETQYF. The rearrangement joins TRBV14 to TRBJ2-5; TRBD1 aligns across 8 bases. The V segment lost 4 bases and the J segment 1 base; nucleotides outside the gene matches: 26. Germline CDR1 and CDR2: SGHDN and FVKESK. The CDR3 covers 22 residues.

The genes are TRBV5-1 and TRBJ1-2; a possible D gene is TRBD1 (5 bases). Germline V gene sequence: CDR1 SGHRS, CDR2 YFSETQ. With 4 bases removed from V and 4 bases from J, the gap between germline ends came to 26 bases. The CDR3 consists of 18 residues. The CDR3 DNA is TGCGCCAGCAGCCCGTTGGCTGCCGGGGGTTCGCGAGGCTATGGCTACACCTTC. This gives the protein CASSPLAAGGSRGYGYTF.

As DNA, the CDR3 is TGTGCCAGCAGTCCACAGGACTACACCGGGGAGCTGTTTTTT. Residues: CASSPQDYTGELFF. V is TRBV6-5 and J is TRBJ2-2; either TRBD1 or TRBD2 may fit D (5 bases each). The V gene's germline CDR1 is MNHEY and CDR2 SVGAGI. With 5 bases removed from V and 3 bases from J, the gap between germline ends came to 10 bases. CDR3 length: 14 residues.

The chain carries TRBV5-1 and TRBJ2-2; 7 nucleotides line up with TRBD1. V was clipped by 3 bases and J by 2 bases; unmatched bases: 4. CDR1 SGHRS and CDR2 YFSETQ come from the germline V gene. There are 15 residues in the CDR3. The CDR3 is CASSWGQFNTGELFF. In DNA, the CDR3 is TGCGCCAGCAGCTGGGGACAGTTTAACACCGGGGAGCTGTTTTTT.

The chain recombines TRBV7-2 with TRBJ2-1; D uncertain. The length of the CDR3 is 12 residues. Germline V gene sequence: CDR1 SGHTA, CDR2 FQGNSA. The V and J ends lost 1 base and 8 bases respectively, with 6 bases between them. The CDR3 loop reads CASSLGWYEQFF. The CDR3 nucleotides read TGTGCCAGCAGCTTAGGGTGGTATGAGCAGTTCTTC.

The rearrangement links TRBV2 to TRBJ1-3; D gene uncertain. Trimming cost V 1 base and J 3 bases, with 13 bases left between them. The CDR3 covers 16 residues. CDR1 is SNHLY, CDR2 FYNNEI, per germline. Here the CDR3 reads CASSEEAGRIGNTIYF. In DNA, the CDR3 is TGTGCCAGCAGTGAAGAGGCGGGCCGAATTGGAAACACCATATATTTT.

This clone showed up just a few times. This chain connects TRBV5-4 to TRBJ2-5; a possible D gene is TRBD1 (5 bases). The V end lost 4 bases, the J end lost 5 bases, and 21 bases lay between the germline ends. Germline V gene data show CDR1 as SGHNT and CDR2 as YYREEE (reference sequence). There are 16 residues in the CDR3. DNA of the CDR3: TGTGCCAGCAGCCGTCATGGGGCAGGGTTAGGGGAGACCCAGTACTTC. Its protein product is CASSRHGAGLGETQYF.

The rearrangement joins TRBV6-6 to TRBJ1-6; D may be TRBD1 (5 bases). CDR3 length equals 14 residues. Looked up from germline, CDR1 is MNHNY and CDR2 is SVGAGI (reference sequence). Trimming took off 6 bases at V and 11 bases at J, with 17 bases between the two ends. For the CDR3, the DNA is TGTGCCAGCAGGAAAATAGGGGAAAGTACACCCCTCCACTTT. This codes for CASRKIGESTPLHF.

The chain uses TRBV18 and TRBJ1-1; weak D call: TRBD1 (5 bases). The CDR3 consists of 17 residues. The V end was cut by 2 bases, the J end by 4 bases, with 20 bases between. The germline gives CDR1 KGHSH, CDR2 LQKENI. CDR3 region: CASSPRLGQGVGTEAFF. The CDR3 coding sequence is TGTGCCAGCTCACCAAGGCTGGGGCAGGGTGTGGGCACTGAAGCTTTCTTT.

This clone was found once. J is TRBJ1-1 and V is TRBV5-1; possible D gene TRBD1, 5 bases. The CDR3 consists of 13 residues. The ends were cut back, 0 bases at V and 7 bases at J, with 10 bases in the middle. Germline values: CDR1 SGHRS, CDR2 YFSETQ. The CDR3 DNA sequence: TGCGCCAGCAGCTTGGTTGGGGGTGGTGAAGCTTTCTTT. Amino acid sequence: CASSLVGGGEAFF.

This rearrangement joins TRBV19 to TRBJ1-1; D is unresolved. The V end lost 6 bases, the J end lost 6 bases, and 8 bases lay between the germline ends. Germline V gives CDR1 LNHDA, CDR2 SQIVND (reference sequence). The CDR3 is 11 residues long. The CDR3 here is CASSYSSEAFF. The DNA of the CDR3 is TGTGCCAGTAGCTACAGTTCTGAAGCTTTCTTT.

V gene TRBV5-8 combines with J gene TRBJ2-7; tentatively, D is TRBD1 (5 bases). The V end lost 2 bases, the J end lost 3 bases, and 9 bases lay between the germline ends. The CDR3 length is 13 residues. Germline lookup yields CDR1 SGHTS and CDR2 YDEGEE. CDR3 region: CASSFGRVYEQYF. Written as DNA, the CDR3 is TGTGCCAGCAGCTTCGGCAGGGTCTACGAGCAGTACTTC.

The chain has TRBV9 and TRBJ1-1; tentatively, D is TRBD1 (5 bases). Trimming left V 0 bases short and J 6 bases short, with 15 bases between. Per germline, CDR1 SGDLS and CDR2 YYNGEE. The CDR3 contains 15 residues. The CDR3 nucleotides are TGTGCCAGCAGCGTAGAGGACTCATCGGGGGCTGAAGCTTTCTTT. Protein: CASSVEDSSGAEAFF.

This clone has a single count. This chain connects TRBV28 to TRBJ1-1; TRBD1 aligns across 7 bases. Germline CDR1 and CDR2: MDHEN and SYDVKM. The CDR3 spans 15 residues. Trimming at V came to 4 bases and at J to 4 bases, leaving 9 bases not matched to a gene. This CDR3 reads CASSSTGRLGTEAFF. For the CDR3, the DNA is TGTGCCAGCAGTTCGACAGGGAGGTTGGGCACTGAAGCTTTCTTT.

The chain employs TRBV7-2 and TRBJ1-2; D perhaps matches TRBD1 (5 bases). The CDR3 consists of 15 residues. V was clipped by 1 base and J by 0 bases, with 9 bases between them. CDR1 SGHTA and CDR2 FQGNSA come from the germline V gene. Written as DNA, the CDR3 is TGTGCCAGCAGCTTAGGCGACAGCCCTAACTATGGCTACACCTTC. It specifies CASSLGDSPNYGYTF.

The chain carries TRBV6-1 and TRBJ1-2; D gene unclear. Germline CDR1 MNHNS, CDR2 SASEGT. Trimming took off 4 bases at V and 11 bases at J, with 17 bases between the two ends. The CDR3 is 13 amino acids. The CDR3 spells CASSGSSTVAYTF. In DNA form, the CDR3 reads TGTGCCAGCAGTGGCTCCTCTACGGTGGCATACACCTTC.

The chain is built from TRBV5-4 and TRBJ1-4, with unresolved D. The germline gives CDR1 SGHNT, CDR2 YYREEE (reference sequence). Trimming took off 3 bases at V and 2 bases at J, with 8 bases between the two ends. The CDR3 consists of 14 residues. CDR3 DNA: TGTGCCAGCAGCTCGGGCGGGACTAATGAAAAACTGTTTTTT. This encodes CASSSGGTNEKLFF.

Here the CDR3 reads CATSRGGGFSYEQYF. The CDR3 DNA reads TGTGCCACCAGCAGAGGGGGGGGGTTCTCCTACGAGCAGTACTTC. V is TRBV15 and J is TRBJ2-7; 7 nucleotides match TRBD2. The CDR3 loop spans 15 amino acids. The V and J ends lost 1 base and 0 bases, in that order; junction bases with no gene match: 3. Looked up from germline, CDR1 is LNHNV and CDR2 is YYDKDF (reference sequence).

The rearrangement joins TRBV4-1 to TRBJ2-5; no firm D call. Germline V gene sequence: CDR1 MGHRA, CDR2 YSYEKL. The CDR3 consists of 15 residues. The V end was cut by 1 base, the J end by 2 bases, with 11 bases between. CDR3 bases: TGCGCCAGCAGCCAAGTTTCGACAAGTCAAGAGACCCAGTACTTC. This sequence encodes CASSQVSTSQETQYF.

There are a few counts of this clone. The V and J genes are TRBV7-3 and TRBJ1-1; the D gene is possibly TRBD1 (6 bases). Trimming shortened V by 5 bases and J by 3 bases, and 16 bases separated the two germline ends. The CDR3 runs to 15 residues. Germline CDR1 is SGHTA and CDR2 is FQGTGA. CDR3 DNA sequence: TGTGCCAGCAGCCCCGCCTCGGGGGGGCACACTGAAGCTTTCTTT. It yields the protein CASSPASGGHTEAFF. Based on the CDR3 plus reference TRBV7-3 and TRBJ1-1, the full variable domain is GAGVSQTPSNKVTEKGKYVELRCDPISGHTALYWYRQSLGQGPEFLIYFQGTGAADDSGLPNDRFFAVRPEGSVSTLKIQRTERGDSAVYLCASSPASGGHTEAFFGQGTRLTVV.

J is TRBJ1-2 and V is TRBV28, with 12 nucleotides matching TRBD1. Germline V gene lookup returns CDR1 MDHEN and CDR2 SYDVKM. The CDR3 is 15 amino acids. With V trimmed by 5 bases and J by 5 bases, 6 bases remained unmatched. The chain's CDR3 is CASSPGTGGEYGYTF. As DNA, the CDR3 is TGTGCCAGCAGTCCCGGGACAGGGGGCGAATATGGCTACACCTTC.

V gene TRBV6-4 combines with J gene TRBJ2-1, with D hard to call. CDR1 is MRHNA and CDR2 is SNTAGT in the germline V gene. The CDR3 totals 14 residues. Trimming took 3 bases from V and 3 from J, leaving 9 bases between them. In DNA, the CDR3 is TGTGCCAGCAGTGAAACTGGGTTCTACAATGAGCAGTTCTTC. Amino acid sequence: CASSETGFYNEQFF.

The rearrangement links TRBV7-6 to TRBJ2-1; TRBD2 matches 9 bases. Germline CDR1 SGHVS, CDR2 FNYEAQ. J gave up 2 bases and V 4 bases, and 9 bases lay outside the gene matches. This CDR3 has 17 residues. CDR3 coding DNA: TGTGCCAGCAGCTCGATCACTAGCGGGCGCGCCTACAATGAGCAGTTCTTC. It encodes CASSSITSGRAYNEQFF.

This clone has just a few counts. The V gene is TRBV6-1, the J gene TRBJ1-1; unclear D gene. Germline values: CDR1 MNHNS, CDR2 SASEGT. CDR3 length: 15 residues. V shed 1 base and J shed 4 bases, with 13 bases lying between them. This chain's CDR3 is CASSEGVMRATEAFF. CDR3 nucleotide sequence: TGTGCCAGCAGTGAAGGGGTGATGAGGGCCACTGAAGCTTTCTTT.

The chain joins TRBV19 to TRBJ1-6; no firm D call. The V end was cut by 3 bases, the J end by 7 bases, with 10 bases between. Germline V gene sequence: CDR1 LNHDA, CDR2 SQIVND (reference sequence). The CDR3 has 14 amino acids. CDR3 protein: CASSIFGENSPLHF. The CDR3 DNA sequence: TGTGCCAGTAGTATCTTCGGAGAGAATTCACCCCTCCACTTT. Complete variable domain (other parts from reference TRBV19 and TRBJ1-6): DGGITQSPKYLFRKEGQNVTLSCEQNLNHDAMYWYRQDPGQGLRLIYYSQIVNDFQKGDIAEGYSVSREKKESFPLTVTSAQKNPTAFYLCASSIFGENSPLHFGNGTRLTVT.

The chain couples TRBV4-2 to TRBJ1-2, with D maybe TRBD1 (5 bases). CDR1 LGHNA and CDR2 YNFKEQ come from the germline V gene. This CDR3 is 15 amino acids long. V dropped 0 bases and J dropped 4 bases, with 12 bases sitting between them. The CDR3 protein is CASSQEDQGAYGYTF. The CDR3 DNA reads as TGTGCCAGCAGCCAAGAAGACCAGGGTGCCTATGGCTACACCTTC.

This clone is a singleton in its sample. The chain combines TRBV7-6 with TRBJ2-7; D remains unclear. The CDR3 covers 16 residues. V lost 2 bases to trimming and J lost 0 bases, with 14 bases between them. Germline assignment: CDR1 SGHVS and CDR2 FNYEAQ. CDR3 sequence reads: CASSLRAEIRSYEQYF. The DNA for the CDR3 is TGTGCCAGCAGCTTAAGGGCAGAGATCCGCTCCTACGAGCAGTACTTC. The whole variable domain, filled in from reference TRBV7-6 and TRBJ2-7, reads GAGVSQSPRYKVTKRGQDVALRCDPISGHVSLYWYRQALGQGPEFLTYFNYEAQQDKSGLPNDRFSAERPEGSISTLTIQRTEQRDSAMYRCASSLRAEIRSYEQYFGPGTRLTVT.